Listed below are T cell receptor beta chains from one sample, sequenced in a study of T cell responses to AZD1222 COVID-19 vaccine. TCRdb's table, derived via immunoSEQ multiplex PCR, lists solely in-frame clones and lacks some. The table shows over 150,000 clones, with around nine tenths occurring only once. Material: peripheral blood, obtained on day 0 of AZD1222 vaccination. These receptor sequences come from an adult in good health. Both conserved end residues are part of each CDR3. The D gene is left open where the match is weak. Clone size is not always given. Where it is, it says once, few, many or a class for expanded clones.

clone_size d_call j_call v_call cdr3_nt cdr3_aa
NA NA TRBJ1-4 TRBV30 TGTGCCTGGAGTGTACGGGTGGGAACTAATGAAAAACTGTTTTTT CAWSVRVGTNEKLFF
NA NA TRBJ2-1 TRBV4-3 TGCGCCAGCAGCCAAGATAGGGGTATCTCCTACAATGAGCAGTTCTTC CASSQDRGISYNEQFF
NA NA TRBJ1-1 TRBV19 TGTGCCAGTAAATCGGGGATTATGAACACTGAAGCTTTCTTT CASKSGIMNTEAFF
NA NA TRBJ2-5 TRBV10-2 TGCGCCAGCAGTGAGTCGAACGGGGAGACCCAGTACTTC CASSESNGETQYF
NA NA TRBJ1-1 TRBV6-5 TGTGCCAGCAGCAGGAAAGGACAGTTGAACACTGAAGCTTTCTTT CASSRKGQLNTEAFF
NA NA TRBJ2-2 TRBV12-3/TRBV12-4 TGTGCCAGCAGTTTGCATAAGTCCGGGGAGCTGTTTTTT CASSLHKSGELFF
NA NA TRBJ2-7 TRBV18 TGTGCCAGCTCACCCACTGGGGGCCTTTCCTACGAGCAGTACTTC CASSPTGGLSYEQYF
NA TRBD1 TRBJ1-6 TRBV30 TGTGCCTGGAGCGGGACAGTCGCCTCGGCTTCTAATAATTCACCCCTCCACTTT CAWSGTVASASNNSPLHF
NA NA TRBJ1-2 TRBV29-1 TGCAGCGTTGAAGACAGGGAAGGTGGCTACACCTTC CSVEDREGGYTF
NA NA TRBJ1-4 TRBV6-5 TGTGCCAGCAGTTACTCAGGGTTTGAAAAACTGTTTTTT CASSYSGFEKLFF
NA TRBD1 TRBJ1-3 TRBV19 TGTGCCAGTAAGGGACAGGGGTCTGGAAACACCATATATTTT CASKGQGSGNTIYF
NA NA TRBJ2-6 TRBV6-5 TGTGCCAGCCGAACAGGTTCCTCTGGGGCCAACGTCCTGACTTTC CASRTGSSGANVLTF
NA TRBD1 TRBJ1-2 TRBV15 TGTGCCACCAGCAGAGCGGGGGGGAACAGGGGCGGGTATGGCTACACCTTC CATSRAGGNRGGYGYTF
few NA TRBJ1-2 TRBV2 TGTGCCAGCAGTGAACCGGGGGAGACTCCTTATGGCTACACCTTC CASSEPGETPYGYTF
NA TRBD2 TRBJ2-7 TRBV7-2 TGTGCCAGCAGCTGGGGGGAGGGTAGCGGCTACGAGCAGTACTTC CASSWGEGSGYEQYF
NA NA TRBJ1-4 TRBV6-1 TGTGCCAGCAGTGCACAATCGATTACTGGAAATGAAAAACTGTTTTTT CASSAQSITGNEKLFF
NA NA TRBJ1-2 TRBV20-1 TGCAGTGCTAGTCATGTGATGAAAGGCTATGGCTACACCTTC CSASHVMKGYGYTF
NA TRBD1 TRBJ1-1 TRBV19 TGTGCCAGTAGTATCCGACAGGGGGAAGCTTTCTTT CASSIRQGEAFF
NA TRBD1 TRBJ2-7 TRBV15 TGTGCCACCTCCAGACAGGGCTCCTACGAGCAGTACTTC CATSRQGSYEQYF
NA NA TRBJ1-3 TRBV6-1 TGTGCCAGCAGTGAAAGCTCTGGAAACACCATATATTTT CASSESSGNTIYF
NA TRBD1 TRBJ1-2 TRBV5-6 TGTGCCAGCAGCTTGGGTGACAGGGATGGCTATGGCTACACCTTC CASSLGDRDGYGYTF
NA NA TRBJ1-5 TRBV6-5 TGTGCCAGCAGCCGCAACAGGGCAGGCAATCAGCCCCAGCATTTT CASSRNRAGNQPQHF
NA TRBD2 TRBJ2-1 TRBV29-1 TGCAGCGTCGGGGGGAGCTCCTACAATGAGCAGTTCTTC CSVGGSSYNEQFF
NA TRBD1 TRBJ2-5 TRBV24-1 TGTGCCACCAGTGATCCGGGACAGGGGGCAGGAGAGACCCAGTACTTC CATSDPGQGAGETQYF
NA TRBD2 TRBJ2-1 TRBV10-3 TGTGCCATCAGTGAAATAGCGGGGGCCGGTGAGCAGTTCTTC CAISEIAGAGEQFF
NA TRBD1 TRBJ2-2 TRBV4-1 TGCGCCAGCAGTCTCGACAGGGCGTCTCCCGGGGAGCTGTTTTTT CASSLDRASPGELFF
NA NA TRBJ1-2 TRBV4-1 TGCGCCAGCAGCCCAAACCTGGGGTGGCATGGCTACACCTTC CASSPNLGWHGYTF
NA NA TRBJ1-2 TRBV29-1 TGCAGCGTCGCTCTTTCGGGGGACTATGGCTACACCTTC CSVALSGDYGYTF
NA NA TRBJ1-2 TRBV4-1 TGCGCCAGCAGCCAAGCCGGGGGCAGCTATGGCTACACCTTC CASSQAGGSYGYTF
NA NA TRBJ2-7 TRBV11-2 TGTGCCAGCAGCTTAGATCGGGACTCAAGATTCTACGAGCAGTACTTC CASSLDRDSRFYEQYF
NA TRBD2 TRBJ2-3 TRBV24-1 TGTGCCACCAGTGATCCTAGCGGGGGATTAGATACGCAGTATTTT CATSDPSGGLDTQYF
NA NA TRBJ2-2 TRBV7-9 TGTGCCAGCAGCCCCGGACCGAACACCGGGGAGCTGTTTTTT CASSPGPNTGELFF
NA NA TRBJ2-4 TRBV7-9 TGTGCCAGCAGCTTATCTGGCAGCTCAAACATTCAGTACTTC CASSLSGSSNIQYF
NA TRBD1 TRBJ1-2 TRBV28 TGTGCCAGCAGAAAGACAGGGGGCTCAGATGGCTACACCTTC CASRKTGGSDGYTF
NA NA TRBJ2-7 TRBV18 TGTGCCAGCTCACCACCCCAGGCGACCCCCTACGAGCAGTACTTC CASSPPQATPYEQYF
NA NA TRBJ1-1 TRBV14 TGTGCCAGCAGCCACATAATGGGGAGGGGCGCGAACACTGAAGCTTTCTTT CASSHIMGRGANTEAFF
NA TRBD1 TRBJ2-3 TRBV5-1 TGCGCCAGCAGCATCGGACAGGGGGCCACAGATACGCAGTATTTT CASSIGQGATDTQYF
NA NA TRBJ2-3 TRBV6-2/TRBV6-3 TGTGCCAGCAGCAGGTACACAGATACGCAGTATTTT CASSRYTDTQYF
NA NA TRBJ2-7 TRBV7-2 TGTGCCAGCAGCCCCGACAGGGAGGGCTACGAGCAGTACTTC CASSPDREGYEQYF
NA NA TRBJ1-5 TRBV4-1 TGCGCCAGCAGCCAAGTAGAGGGAGGCAATCAGCCCCAGCATTTT CASSQVEGGNQPQHF
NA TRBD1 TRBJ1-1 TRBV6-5 TGTGCCAGCAGGGGACAGGGGGCGAGGGACACTGAAGCTTTCTTT CASRGQGARDTEAFF
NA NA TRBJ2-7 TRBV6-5 TGTGCCAGCAGTTACTCTAGGCAGGCGAACTACGAGCAGTACTTC CASSYSRQANYEQYF
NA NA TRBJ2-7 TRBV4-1 TGCGCCAGCAGCCAGCAGGGGGGGACTAGCTACGAGCAGTACTTC CASSQQGGTSYEQYF